Following are 13 T cell receptor beta chains from one sample sequenced in a study of CD8+ T cells in alopecia areata. Following RNA extraction, reverse transcription yielded cDNA that acted as the sequencing template. Libraries were prepared by immunoSEQ multiplex PCR; TCRdb keeps only in-frame clonotypes and omits some of them. The sample has 80,000 to 100,000 clones; nearly 45% are singletons. Sequencing was carried out using CD4+ T cells sorted from blood. The receptors here all came from a human donor with alopecia areata.

There are many counts of this clone. The rearrangement uses TRBV19 and TRBJ1-1, with a tentative D call TRBD1 (6 bases). Germline CDR1 reads LNHDA; CDR2 reads SQIVND (reference sequence). V was shortened by 5 bases and J by 4 bases, with 14 bases between the two germline ends. The CDR3 covers 14 residues. In nucleotides, the CDR3 is TGTGCCAGTAGTCGCAGGGGCGATTCCACTGAAGCTTTCTTT. It codes for CASSRRGDSTEAFF. The full variable domain, with the rest looked up from reference TRBV19 and TRBJ1-1, is DGGITQSPKYLFRKEGQNVTLSCEQNLNHDAMYWYRQDPGQGLRLIYYSQIVNDFQKGDIAEGYSVSREKKESFPLTVTSAQKNPTAFYLCASSRRGDSTEAFFGQGTRLTVV.

V and J are TRBV4-1 and TRBJ2-3; D remains unclear. CDR3 length equals 13 residues. V was pared by 2 bases and J by 9 bases, with 12 bases between. Germline V gives CDR1 MGHRA, CDR2 YSYEKL. The DNA for the CDR3 is TGCGCCAGCAGCCAATATCACCGTGGGACGCAGTATTTT. Translating gives CASSQYHRGTQYF.

A few counts support this clone. This chain connects TRBV5-1 to TRBJ2-2; 8 bases map to TRBD2. The V and J ends lost 9 bases and 7 bases, in that order; junction bases with no gene match: 11. The CDR3 has 14 amino acids. Germline V gene sequence: CDR1 SGHRS, CDR2 YFSETQ. DNA for the CDR3: TGCGCCACCGCGAGAAGCGGGACTAGCGGGGAGCTGTTTTTT. This gives the protein CATARSGTSGELFF.

V usage is TRBV29-1 and J usage is TRBJ2-7, with a tentative D call TRBD2 (7 bases). V was clipped by 1 base and J by 5 bases, with 12 bases between them. Germline V gene sequence: CDR1 SQVTM, CDR2 ANQGSEA. The CDR3 totals 13 residues. DNA of the CDR3: TGCAGCGTTGAAGGGGAGGGGGTGAACGAGCAGTACTTC. As protein: CSVEGEGVNEQYF.

The gene calls are TRBV4-1 and TRBJ2-7; TRBD2 agrees at 10 bases. Germline V gene sequence: CDR1 MGHRA, CDR2 YSYEKL. The V segment lost 0 bases and the J segment 3 bases; nucleotides outside the gene matches: 2. There are 15 residues in the CDR3. The CDR3 DNA sequence: TGCGCCAGCAGCCAAGAGGCTAGCGGGAGCTACGAGCAGTACTTC. Translation: CASSQEASGSYEQYF.

This clone came up a few times. The V call is TRBV2, the J call TRBJ2-1, with D maybe TRBD1 (5 bases). The germline V and J ends were trimmed by 7 bases and 4 bases, with 14 bases remaining between them. The CDR3 is 14 residues long. Germline CDR1 is SNHLY and CDR2 is FYNNEI. The CDR3 bases are TGTGCCAGCAATTCGGACAAGTTATACAATGAGCAGTTCTTC. Translating gives CASNSDKLYNEQFF.

The chain uses TRBV6-1 and TRBJ2-5; D is uncertain. The CDR3 covers 11 residues. Germline V gene lookup returns CDR1 MNHNS and CDR2 SASEGT. V was pared by 5 bases and J by 2 bases, with 3 bases between. This CDR3 is CASSTQETQYF. The CDR3, as DNA: TGTGCCAGCAGTACACAAGAGACCCAGTACTTC.

This rearrangement joins TRBV29-1 to TRBJ1-5; 8 positions match TRBD1. CDR3 length: 14 amino acids. With 6 bases clipped from V and 6 bases from J, the junction kept 10 bases outside the gene matches. The germline V gene has CDR1 SQVTM and CDR2 ANQGSEA. CDR3 in amino acids: CSVSQGQGGQPQHF. The CDR3 DNA reads TGCAGCGTCTCACAAGGACAGGGCGGTCAGCCCCAGCATTTT.

The chain recombines TRBV4-3 with TRBJ2-3; perhaps TRBD2 as D (5 bases). Germline CDR1 and CDR2: LGHNA and YSLEER. Trimming shortened V by 0 bases and J by 0 bases, and 10 bases separated the two germline ends. This CDR3 is 16 amino acids long. Written as DNA, the CDR3 is TGCGCCAGCAGCCAAGAAAGTCGGGGAAGCACAGATACGCAGTATTTT. Its translation is CASSQESRGSTDTQYF.

V usage is TRBV11-2 and J usage is TRBJ2-7; TRBD1 aligns across 8 bases. The length of the CDR3 is 14 residues. Trimming at V came to 5 bases and at J to 5 bases, leaving 8 bases not matched to a gene. CDR1 is SGHAT and CDR2 is FQNNGV in the germline V gene. Written as DNA, the CDR3 is TGTGCCAGCAGCGCGGACAGGGCAAGTAACGAGCAGTACTTC. This codes for CASSADRASNEQYF. The whole variable domain, remainder taken from reference TRBV11-2 and TRBJ2-7, is EAGVAQSPRYKIIEKRQSVAFWCNPISGHATLYWYQQILGQGPKLLIQFQNNGVVDDSQLPKDRFSAERLKGVDSTLKIQPAKLEDSAVYLCASSADRASNEQYFGPGTRLTVT.

V usage is TRBV29-1 and J usage is TRBJ2-1; 11 bases fit TRBD1. Germline CDR1 and CDR2: SQVTM and ANQGSEA. J gave up 7 bases and V 7 bases, and 6 bases lay outside the gene matches. This CDR3 comprises 13 residues. In DNA form, the CDR3 reads TGCAGCGCAAGGACAGGGGGCGGGAATGAGCAGTTCTTC. Amino acid sequence: CSARTGGGNEQFF.

The chain carries TRBV30 and TRBJ1-2; D call uncertain. There are 14 residues in the CDR3. V was clipped by 4 bases and J by 0 bases, with 12 bases between them. The germline V gene has CDR1 GTSNPN and CDR2 SVGIG (reference sequence). The CDR3 region is CAWKNGGTNYGYTF. CDR3 in DNA: TGTGCCTGGAAGAATGGAGGAACTAACTATGGCTACACCTTC.

This clone turned up a few times. The gene calls are TRBV2 and TRBJ2-4, with a tentative D call TRBD1 (5 bases). In germline, CDR1 is SNHLY, CDR2 FYNNEI. This CDR3 is built from 13 residues. V dropped 5 bases and J dropped 6 bases, with 11 bases sitting between them. The CDR3 sequence is CASSLRQRNIQYF. The CDR3 DNA reads as TGTGCCAGCAGTTTACGACAGAGAAACATTCAGTACTTC.